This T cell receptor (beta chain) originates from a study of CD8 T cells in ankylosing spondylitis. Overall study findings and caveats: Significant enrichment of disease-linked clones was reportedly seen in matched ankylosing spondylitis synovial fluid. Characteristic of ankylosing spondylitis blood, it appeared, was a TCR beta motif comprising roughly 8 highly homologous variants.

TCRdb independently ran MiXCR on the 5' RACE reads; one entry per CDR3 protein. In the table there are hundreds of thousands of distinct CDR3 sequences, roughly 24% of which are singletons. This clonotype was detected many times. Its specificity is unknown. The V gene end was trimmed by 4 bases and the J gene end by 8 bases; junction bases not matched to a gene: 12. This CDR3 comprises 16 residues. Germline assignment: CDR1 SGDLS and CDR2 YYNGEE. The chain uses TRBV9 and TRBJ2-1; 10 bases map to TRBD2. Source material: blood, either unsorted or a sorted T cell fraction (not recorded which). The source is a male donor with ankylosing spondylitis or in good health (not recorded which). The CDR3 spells CASSPLVSGRAYEQFF. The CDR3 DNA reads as TGTGCCAGCAGCCCTCTGGTCAGCGGGAGGGCCTATGAGCAGTTCTTC. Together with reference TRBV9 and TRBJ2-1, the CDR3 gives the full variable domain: DSGVTQTPKHLITATGQRVTLRCSPRSGDLSVYWYQQSLDQGLQFLIQYYNGEERAKGNILERFSAQQFPDLHSELNLSSLELGDSALYFCASSPLVSGRAYEQFFGPGTRLTVL.